Sequencing of this T cell receptor (beta chain) was carried out in a study of OX40 agonist ivuxolimab in advanced cancers. Deletions cut 3 bases from V and 3 bases from J, with 12 bases between. Germline lookup yields CDR1 MNHNS and CDR2 SASEGT. This CDR3 comprises 14 residues. The data were produced by immunoSEQ multiplex PCR, yet TCRdb's version contains in-frame clones alone and is incomplete. Here the sample spans around 66,000 clones, 80% to 85% being singletons. The clonotype comes from an adult with an advanced solid tumor such as melanoma, head and neck, liver or kidney cancer. Here the sequenced sample was CD4+ or CD8+ T cells sorted from blood, taken in a trial of the OX40 agonist ivuxolimab. This chain uses TRBV6-1 with TRBJ2-7; D tentatively fits TRBD1 or TRBD2 (6 bases each). CDR3 coding DNA: TGTGCCAGCAGTGACGGGGGCGCAGTCTACGAGCAGTACTTC. Its translation: CASSDGGAVYEQYF.